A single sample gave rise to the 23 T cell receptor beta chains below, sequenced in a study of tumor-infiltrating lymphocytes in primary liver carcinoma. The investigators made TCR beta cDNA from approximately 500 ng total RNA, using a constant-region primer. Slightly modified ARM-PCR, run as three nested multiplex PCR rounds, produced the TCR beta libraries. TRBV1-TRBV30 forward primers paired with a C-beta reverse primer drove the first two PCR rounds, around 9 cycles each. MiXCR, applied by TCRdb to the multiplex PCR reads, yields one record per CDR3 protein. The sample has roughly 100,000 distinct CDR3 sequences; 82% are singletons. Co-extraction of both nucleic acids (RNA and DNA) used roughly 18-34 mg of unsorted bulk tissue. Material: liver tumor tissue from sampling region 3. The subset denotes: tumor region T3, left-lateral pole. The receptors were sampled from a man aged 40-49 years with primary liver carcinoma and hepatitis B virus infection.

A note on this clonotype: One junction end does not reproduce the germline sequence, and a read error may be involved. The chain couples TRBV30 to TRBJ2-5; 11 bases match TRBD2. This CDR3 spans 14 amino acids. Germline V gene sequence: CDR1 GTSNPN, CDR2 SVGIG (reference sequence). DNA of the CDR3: TGTACTTGGGGCACTAGCGGGGGTCGCGAGACCCAATACTTC. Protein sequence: CTWGTSGGRETQYF.

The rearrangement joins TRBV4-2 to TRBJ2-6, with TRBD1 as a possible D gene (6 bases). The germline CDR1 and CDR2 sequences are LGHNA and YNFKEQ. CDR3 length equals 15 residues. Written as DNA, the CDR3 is TGTACGAGCAGCCGTCAGGGGTCTGGGGCCAACGTCCTGACTTTC. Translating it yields CTSSRQGSGANVLTF.

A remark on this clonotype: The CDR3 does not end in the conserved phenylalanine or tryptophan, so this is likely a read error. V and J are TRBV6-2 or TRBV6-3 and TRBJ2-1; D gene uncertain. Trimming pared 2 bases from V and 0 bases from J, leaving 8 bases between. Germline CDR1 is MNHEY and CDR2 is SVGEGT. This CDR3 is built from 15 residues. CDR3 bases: TGTGCCAGCAGTTACCGACAAAACTCCTACAATGAGCAGTTCCTC. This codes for CASSYRQNSYNEQFL.

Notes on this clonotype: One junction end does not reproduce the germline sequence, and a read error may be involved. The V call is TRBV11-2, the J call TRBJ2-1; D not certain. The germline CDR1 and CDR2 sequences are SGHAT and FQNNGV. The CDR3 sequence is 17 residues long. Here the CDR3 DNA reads TGTGCCAGCAGCTCCCGCGGTAGCAGGATTATCTACAATGAGCTGTTCTTC. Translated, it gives CASSSRGSRIIYNELFF.

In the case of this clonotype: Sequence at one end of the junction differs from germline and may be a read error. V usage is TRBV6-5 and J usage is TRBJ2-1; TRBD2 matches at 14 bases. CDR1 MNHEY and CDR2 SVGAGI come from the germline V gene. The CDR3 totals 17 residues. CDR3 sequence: CASSYFPGLAGGGEQSF. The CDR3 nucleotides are TGTGCCAGCAGTTACTTTCCTGGACTAGCGGGAGGAGGTGAGCAGTCCTTC.

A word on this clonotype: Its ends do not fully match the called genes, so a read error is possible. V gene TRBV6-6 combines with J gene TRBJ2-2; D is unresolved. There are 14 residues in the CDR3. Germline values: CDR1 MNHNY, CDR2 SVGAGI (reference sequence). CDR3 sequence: CARSYSKNTGELFF. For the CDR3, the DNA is TGTGCCAGGAGTTACAGTAAGAACACCGGGGAGCTGTTTTTT.

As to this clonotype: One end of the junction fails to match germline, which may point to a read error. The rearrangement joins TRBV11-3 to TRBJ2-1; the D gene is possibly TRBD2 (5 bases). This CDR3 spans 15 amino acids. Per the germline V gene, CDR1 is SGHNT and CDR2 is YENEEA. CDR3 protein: CAGSPLSSFISEQFF. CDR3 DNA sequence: TGTGCCGGGAGCCCCCTGTCTAGCTTCATTTCTGAGCAATTCTTC.

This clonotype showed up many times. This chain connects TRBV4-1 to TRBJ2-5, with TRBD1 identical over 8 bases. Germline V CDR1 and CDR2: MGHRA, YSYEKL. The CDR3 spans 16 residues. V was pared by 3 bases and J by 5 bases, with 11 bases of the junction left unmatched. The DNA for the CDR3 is TGCGCCAGCAGCCAGACTCAGGGGGCGGCGGGCGAGACCCAGTACTTC. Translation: CASSQTQGAAGETQYF.

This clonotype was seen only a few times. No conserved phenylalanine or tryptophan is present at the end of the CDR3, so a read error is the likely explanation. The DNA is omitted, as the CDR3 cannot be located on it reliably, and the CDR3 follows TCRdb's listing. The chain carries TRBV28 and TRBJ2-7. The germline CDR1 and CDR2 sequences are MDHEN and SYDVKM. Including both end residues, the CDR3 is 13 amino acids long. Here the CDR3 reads CASSSSSNYERYL.

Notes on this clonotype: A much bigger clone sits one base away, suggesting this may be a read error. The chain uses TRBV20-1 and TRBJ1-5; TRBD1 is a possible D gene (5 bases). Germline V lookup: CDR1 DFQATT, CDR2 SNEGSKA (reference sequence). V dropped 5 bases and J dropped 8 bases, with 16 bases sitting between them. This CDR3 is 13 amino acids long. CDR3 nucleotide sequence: TGCAGTGCTGAGAGACAGCGGAGTGAGCCCCAGCATTTT. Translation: CSAERQRSEPQHF.

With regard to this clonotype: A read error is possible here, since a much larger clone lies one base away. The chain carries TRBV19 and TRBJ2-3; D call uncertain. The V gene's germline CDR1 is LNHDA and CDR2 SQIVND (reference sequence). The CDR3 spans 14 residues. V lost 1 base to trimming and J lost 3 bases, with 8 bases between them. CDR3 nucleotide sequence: TGTGCCAGTAGTATAGCCCAGGAAACAGATACGCAGTATTTT. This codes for CASSIAQETDTQYF. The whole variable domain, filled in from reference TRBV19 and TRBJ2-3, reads DGGITQSPKYLFRKEGQNVTLSCEQNLNHDAMYWYRQDPGQGLRLIYYSQIVNDFQKGDIAEGYSVSREKKESFPLTVTSAQKNPTAFYLCASSIAQETDTQYFGPGTRLTVL.

CDR3 sequence reads: CSVLAPESGNTIYF. The CDR3 coding sequence is TGCAGCGTATTAGCCCCCGAGTCTGGAAACACCATATATTTT. This chain joins TRBV29-1 and TRBJ1-3; D gene unclear. Trimming took 6 bases from V and 1 from J, leaving 13 bases between them. CDR3 length: 14 amino acids. Germline V CDR1 and CDR2: SQVTM, ANQGSEA.

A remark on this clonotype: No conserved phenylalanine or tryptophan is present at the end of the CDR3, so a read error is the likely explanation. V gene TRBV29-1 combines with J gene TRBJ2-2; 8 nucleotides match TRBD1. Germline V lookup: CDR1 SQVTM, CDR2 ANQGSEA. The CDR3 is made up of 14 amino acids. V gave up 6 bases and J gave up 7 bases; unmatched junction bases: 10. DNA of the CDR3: TGCAGCGTCGCAACAGGGGGTCTGATCGGGGAGCTGTTTTAT. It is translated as CSVATGGLIGELFY.

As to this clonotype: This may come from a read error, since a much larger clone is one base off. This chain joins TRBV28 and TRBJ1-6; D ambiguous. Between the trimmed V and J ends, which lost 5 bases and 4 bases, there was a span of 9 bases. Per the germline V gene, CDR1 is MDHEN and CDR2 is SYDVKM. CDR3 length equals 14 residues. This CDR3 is CASSLKSYNSPLHF. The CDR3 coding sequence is TGTGCCAGCAGTCTTAAAAGTTATAATTCACCCCTCCACTTT.

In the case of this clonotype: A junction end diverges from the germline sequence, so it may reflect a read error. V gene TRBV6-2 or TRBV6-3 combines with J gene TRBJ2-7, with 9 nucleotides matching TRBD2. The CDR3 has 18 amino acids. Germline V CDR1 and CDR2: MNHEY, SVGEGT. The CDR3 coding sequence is TGTCCCAGCAGTTTATCGAGGACTAGCGAGAGGGCCCTGCACGAGCAGTACTTC. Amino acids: CPSSLSRTSERALHEQYF.

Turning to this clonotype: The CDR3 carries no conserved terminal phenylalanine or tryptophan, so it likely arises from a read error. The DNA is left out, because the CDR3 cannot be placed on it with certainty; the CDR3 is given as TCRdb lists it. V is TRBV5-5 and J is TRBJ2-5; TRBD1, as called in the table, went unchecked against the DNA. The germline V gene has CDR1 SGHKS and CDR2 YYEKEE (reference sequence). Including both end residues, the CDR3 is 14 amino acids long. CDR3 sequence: CASTWGGRGETQCS.

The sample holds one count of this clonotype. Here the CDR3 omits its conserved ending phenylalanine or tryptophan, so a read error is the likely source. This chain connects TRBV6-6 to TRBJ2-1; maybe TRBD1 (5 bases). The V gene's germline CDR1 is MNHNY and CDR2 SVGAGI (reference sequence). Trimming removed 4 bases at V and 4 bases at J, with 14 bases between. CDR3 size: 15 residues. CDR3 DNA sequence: TGTGCCAGCAGTTTGGGGCACCACACTTACAATGAGCAGTTCTCC. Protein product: CASSLGHHTYNEQFS.

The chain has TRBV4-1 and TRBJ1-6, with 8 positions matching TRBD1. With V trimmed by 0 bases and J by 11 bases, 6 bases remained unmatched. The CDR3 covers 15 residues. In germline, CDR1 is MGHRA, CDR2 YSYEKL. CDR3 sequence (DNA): TGCGCCAGCAGCCAAGATAGGACAGGGAATCCACCCCTCCACTTT. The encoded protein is CASSQDRTGNPPLHF.

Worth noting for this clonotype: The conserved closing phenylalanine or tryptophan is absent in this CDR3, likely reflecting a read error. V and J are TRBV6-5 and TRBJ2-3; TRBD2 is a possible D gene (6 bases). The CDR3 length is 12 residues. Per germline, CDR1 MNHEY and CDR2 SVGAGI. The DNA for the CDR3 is TGTGTCAGCACCGGGGGAGCCGGTACGCAGTATTAT. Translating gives CVSTGGAGTQYY.

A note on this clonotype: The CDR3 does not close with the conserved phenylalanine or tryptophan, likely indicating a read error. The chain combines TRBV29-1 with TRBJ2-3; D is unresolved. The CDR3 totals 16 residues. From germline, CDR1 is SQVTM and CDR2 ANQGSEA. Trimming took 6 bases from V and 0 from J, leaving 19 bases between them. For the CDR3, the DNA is TGCAGCGTCGCTGGAATGGATGGACGTAGCACAGATACGCAGTATATT. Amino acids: CSVAGMDGRSTDTQYI.

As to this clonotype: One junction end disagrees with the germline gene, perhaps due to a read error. In DNA form, the CDR3 reads TGTGCCATCAGTGAGTCGACGGGTCAGCTCCAGCATTTT. Translating it yields CAISESTGQLQHF. The chain carries TRBV10-3 and TRBJ1-5; D call uncertain. The germline V gene encodes CDR1 ENHRY and CDR2 SYGVKD. CDR3 length equals 13 residues.

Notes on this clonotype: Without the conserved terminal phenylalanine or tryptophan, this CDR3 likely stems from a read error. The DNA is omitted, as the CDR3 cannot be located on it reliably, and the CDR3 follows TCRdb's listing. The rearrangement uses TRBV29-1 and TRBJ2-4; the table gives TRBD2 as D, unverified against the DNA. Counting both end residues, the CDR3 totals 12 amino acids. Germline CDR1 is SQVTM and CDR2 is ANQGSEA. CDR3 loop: CSVIHRRGIQYL.

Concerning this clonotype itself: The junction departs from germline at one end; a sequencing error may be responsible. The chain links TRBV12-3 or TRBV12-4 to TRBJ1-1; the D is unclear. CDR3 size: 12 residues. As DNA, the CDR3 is TGTGCCAGCAGCTTAAAGTCAGCCCAAGCTCTCTTT. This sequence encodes CASSLKSAQALF.